Listed below are T cell receptor beta chains from one sample, sequenced in a study of blood T cell repertoires in COVID-19. Generated by immunoSEQ multiplex PCR, the TCRdb table keeps only in-frame clones and is missing some. The top ten hold just under 9% of the sample, which has some 260,000 clones, around nine tenths seen once. Sequencing was performed on PBMCs or T cells enriched from blood (not recorded which). The origin of the receptors is a man in his forties who had recovered from COVID-19. Each CDR3 is given with its conserved first and last residue. A D gene is named only where the DNA matches it firmly. Rows give clone size only sometimes, using once, few, many, or a class for an expanded clone.

v_gene	abundance	j_gene	d_gene	CDR3nt	CDR3aa
TRBV9	NA	TRBJ1-6	TRBD1	TGTGCCAGCAGCGCCGGACAGGGCGGTAATTCACCCCTCCACTTT	CASSAGQGGNSPLHF
TRBV5-5	NA	TRBJ2-2	NA	TGTGCCAGCAGCATCAGATTGGGAGGCACCGGGGAGCTGTTTTTT	CASSIRLGGTGELFF
TRBV10-1	many	TRBJ2-7	TRBD2	TGCGCCAGCCGGGGGGGCCGGCTCTACGAGCAGTACTTC	CASRGGRLYEQYF
TRBV14	NA	TRBJ2-1	TRBD2	TGTGCCAGCAGCTTTCGACTAGCGGGAACCTCCTACAATGAGCAGTTCTTC	CASSFRLAGTSYNEQFF
TRBV5-1	NA	TRBJ1-3	TRBD1	TGCGCCAGCAGCTTGGAGGGACAGCCCTCTGGAAACACCATATATTTT	CASSLEGQPSGNTIYF
TRBV19	NA	TRBJ1-1	TRBD1	TGTGCCAGTAGTCTGACAGGGGGTAGAACTGAAGCTTTCTTT	CASSLTGGRTEAFF
TRBV28	NA	TRBJ2-7	TRBD2	TGTGCCAGCAGTTTGGCTAGCGGGCACTACGAGCAGTACTTC	CASSLASGHYEQYF
TRBV3-1/TRBV3-2	NA	TRBJ1-4	NA	TGTGCCAGCAGCCAAGAGTCAGGCTGGGGTAACGGACAGAATGAAAAACTGTTTTTT	CASSQESGWGNGQNEKLFF
TRBV28	once	TRBJ2-1	NA	TGTGCCAGCAGTTTATCAGGGGCCTACAATGAGCAGTTCTTC	CASSLSGAYNEQFF
TRBV11-2	NA	TRBJ2-1	TRBD1	TGTGCCAGCAACCCTACGTCGGCAGGGGGCGGTGAGCAGTTCTTC	CASNPTSAGGGEQFF
TRBV5-1	NA	TRBJ2-7	NA	TGCGCCAGCAGCCTCGGGACAAACTACGAGCAGTACTTC	CASSLGTNYEQYF
TRBV21-1	once	TRBJ2-3	NA	NA	CDSSKVAGGSPDTQYF
TRBV7-2	NA	TRBJ1-1	TRBD1	TGTGCCAGCAGCAGGGACAGGGGTTTAACTGAAGCTTTCTTT	CASSRDRGLTEAFF
TRBV7-8	once	TRBJ1-2	TRBD1	TGTGCCAGCAGCCTAACTATCCGACAGGGAAGAGATGGCTACACCTTC	CASSLTIRQGRDGYTF
TRBV6-5	once	TRBJ2-1	TRBD1	TGTGCCAGCAGTTACGGGACAGGGGGCTCCTACAATGAGCAGTTCTTC	CASSYGTGGSYNEQFF
TRBV7-3	NA	TRBJ1-6	NA	TGTGCCAGCAGCAAAAATGTGGGGGCGGATTCACCCCTCCACTTT	CASSKNVGADSPLHF
TRBV5-1	NA	TRBJ1-5	NA	TGCGCCAGCAGCCCGGGTTACGGGAATCAGCCCCAGCATTTT	CASSPGYGNQPQHF
TRBV25-1	once	TRBJ2-7	NA	TGTGCCAGCAGTGAGATCGCCAACAGCTACGAGCAGTACTTC	CASSEIANSYEQYF
TRBV29-1	few	TRBJ2-1	NA	TGCAGCGTTGAAGTCTTCGGGAGAGCTAATGAGCAGTTCTTC	CSVEVFGRANEQFF
TRBV27	NA	TRBJ1-2	NA	TGTGCCAGCAGTAGGTTCGGACAGACCCTCTCCGGCAACTATGGCTACACCTTC	CASSRFGQTLSGNYGYTF
TRBV7-3	NA	TRBJ1-1	TRBD1	TGTGCCAGCAGCATTACAGGGGGGGCGACAGGGAACACTGAAGCTTTCTTT	CASSITGGATGNTEAFF
TRBV18	NA	TRBJ2-3	NA	TGTGCCAGCTCACTTAGTTGGCGGGGCGGCACAGATACGCAGTATTTT	CASSLSWRGGTDTQYF
TRBV2	NA	TRBJ2-5	NA	TGTGCCAGCAGTATCTTGGGGCAGGCGGCAGAGACCCAGTACTTC	CASSILGQAAETQYF
TRBV7-8	NA	TRBJ1-2	TRBD1	TGTGCCAGCAGCTCGATCCGACAGGGTCCTGGCTACACCTTC	CASSSIRQGPGYTF
TRBV27	NA	TRBJ2-5	NA	TGTGCCAGCAGTTTAATGTCCAGAATGGAGACCCAGTACTTC	CASSLMSRMETQYF
TRBV15	once	TRBJ2-7	NA	TGTGCCACCAGCACAAACAGGGATTACGAGCAGTACTTC	CATSTNRDYEQYF
TRBV24-1	NA	TRBJ2-1	NA	TGTGCCACCAGTGATTCAAAAAGCAGGGGGGATGAGCAGTTCTTC	CATSDSKSRGDEQFF
TRBV30	NA	TRBJ2-7	NA	TGTGCCTGGAGTGACCGAACGGGTTCCGAGCAGTACTTC	CAWSDRTGSEQYF
TRBV5-4	NA	TRBJ1-1	TRBD1	TGTGCCAGCAGCGCAGGGGGAAACACTGCGAACACTGAAGCTTTCTTT	CASSAGGNTANTEAFF
TRBV11-3	NA	TRBJ2-3	NA	TGTGCCAGCAGCTCGATCGGGACATTGGGCACAGATACGCAGTATTTT	CASSSIGTLGTDTQYF
TRBV11-3	NA	TRBJ1-2	NA	TGTGCCAGCAGCTGGGCCCAAGGGGACTATGGCTACACCTTC	CASSWAQGDYGYTF
TRBV4-2	NA	TRBJ2-7	TRBD2	TGTGCCAGCAGCCCCGTTGGTGGAGGGAGGGACTATGTCGAGCAGTACTTC	CASSPVGGGRDYVEQYF
TRBV6-6	NA	TRBJ1-6	NA	TGTGCCAGCAGTCCTCCTGGGGGCGCAACCATCTATAATTCACCCCTCCACTTT	CASSPPGGATIYNSPLHF
TRBV4-1	few	TRBJ1-2	NA	TGCGCCAGCAGCCAAGATGGGCAGGGATTCGGTAACTATGGCTACACCTTC	CASSQDGQGFGNYGYTF